A few counts support the clone carrying this T cell receptor beta chain. The antigen remains unidentified. Specified time point: patch test 3, about 24 weeks after DPC sensitization. Regarding treatment: therapeutic diphenylcyclopropenone sensitization with weekly scalp DPC. The data derive from a study of human T cells and chemical hapten exposure. Study-wide background: Epicutaneous patch tests delivered 0.01% DPC to the upper back, with evaluation at 6 days. Alopecia areata, totalis and universalis patients, mostly female, were included. Findings and caveats of the study: Significantly greater numbers of large CDR3 similarity clusters came from expanded TCRs than from controls.

Germline-derived CDR1 and CDR2 are MNHEY and SVGEGT. Between the trimmed V and J ends, which lost 6 bases and 4 bases, there was a span of 12 bases. The CDR3 extends over 13 amino acids. Authors' processing steps: Between about 23,224 and 700,000 TCRs appeared in each sample, and the median stood at approximately 100,000. Via MiXCR, TCRdb re-called the RACE reads, giving one row per CDR3 protein. The V and J calls and clone size are TCRdb's, not the authors'. The table shows over 55,000 distinct CDR3 sequences, with around 12% occurring only once. The material sequenced was whole blood, taken in connection with sensitization to the hapten diphenylcyclopropenone (DPC). The source of this sequence is a young man with alopecia areata. Some clones in this sample may be carry-over from other donors' samples. The chain is built from TRBV6-2 or TRBV6-3 and TRBJ1-1, with D tentatively TRBD1 (5 bases). The chain's CDR3 is CASSQGWGTEAFF. CDR3 in DNA: TGTGCCAGCAGCCAGGGATGGGGCACTGAAGCTTTCTTT.